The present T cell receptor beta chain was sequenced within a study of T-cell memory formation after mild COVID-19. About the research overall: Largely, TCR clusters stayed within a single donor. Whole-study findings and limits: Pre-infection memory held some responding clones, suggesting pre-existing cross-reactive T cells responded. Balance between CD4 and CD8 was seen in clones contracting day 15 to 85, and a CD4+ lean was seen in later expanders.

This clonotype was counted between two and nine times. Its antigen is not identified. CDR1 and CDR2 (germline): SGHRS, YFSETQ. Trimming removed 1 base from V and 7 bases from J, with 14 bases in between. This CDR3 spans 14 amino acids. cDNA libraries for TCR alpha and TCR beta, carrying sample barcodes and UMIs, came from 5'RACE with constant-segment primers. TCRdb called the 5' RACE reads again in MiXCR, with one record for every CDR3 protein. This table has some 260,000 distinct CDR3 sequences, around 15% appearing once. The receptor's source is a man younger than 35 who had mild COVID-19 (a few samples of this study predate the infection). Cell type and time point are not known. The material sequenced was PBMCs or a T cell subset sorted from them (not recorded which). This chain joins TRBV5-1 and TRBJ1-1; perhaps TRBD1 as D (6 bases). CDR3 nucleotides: TGCGCCAGCAGCTTGAACAGGGCGTGGGGTGAAGCTTTCTTT. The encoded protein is CASSLNRAWGEAFF.